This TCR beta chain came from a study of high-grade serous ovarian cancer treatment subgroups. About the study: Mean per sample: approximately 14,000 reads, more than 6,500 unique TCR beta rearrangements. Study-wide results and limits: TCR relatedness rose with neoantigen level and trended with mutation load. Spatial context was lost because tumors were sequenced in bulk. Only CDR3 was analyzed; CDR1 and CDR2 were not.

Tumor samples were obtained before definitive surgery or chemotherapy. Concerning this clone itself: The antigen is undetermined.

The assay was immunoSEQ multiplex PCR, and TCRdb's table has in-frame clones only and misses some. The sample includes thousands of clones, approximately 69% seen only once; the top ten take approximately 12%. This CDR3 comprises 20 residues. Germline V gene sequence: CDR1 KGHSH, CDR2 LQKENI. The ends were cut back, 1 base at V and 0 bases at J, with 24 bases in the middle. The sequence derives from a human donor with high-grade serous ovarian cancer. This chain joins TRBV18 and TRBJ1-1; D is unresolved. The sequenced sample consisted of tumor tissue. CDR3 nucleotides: TGTGCCAGCTCACCACTTAATCAACCCCGGACCAGAACTTTGAACACTGAAGCTTTCTTT. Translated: CASSPLNQPRTRTLNTEAFF.